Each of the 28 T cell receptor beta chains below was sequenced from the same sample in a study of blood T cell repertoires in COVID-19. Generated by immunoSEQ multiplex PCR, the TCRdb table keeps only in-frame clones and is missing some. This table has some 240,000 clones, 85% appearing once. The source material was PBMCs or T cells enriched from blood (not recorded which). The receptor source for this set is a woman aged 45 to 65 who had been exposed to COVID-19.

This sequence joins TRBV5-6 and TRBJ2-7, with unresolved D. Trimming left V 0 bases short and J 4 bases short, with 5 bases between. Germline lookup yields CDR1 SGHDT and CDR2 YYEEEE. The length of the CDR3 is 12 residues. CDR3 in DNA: TGTGCCAGCAGCTTGGATACTTACGAGCAGTACTTC. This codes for CASSLDTYEQYF.

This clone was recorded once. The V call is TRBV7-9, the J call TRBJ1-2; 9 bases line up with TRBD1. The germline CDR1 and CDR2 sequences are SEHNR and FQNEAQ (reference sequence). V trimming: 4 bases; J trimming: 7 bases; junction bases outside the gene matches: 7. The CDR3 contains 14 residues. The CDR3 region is CASSWTGEMGGYTF. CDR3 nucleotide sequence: TGTGCCAGCAGCTGGACAGGGGAGATGGGTGGCTACACCTTC.

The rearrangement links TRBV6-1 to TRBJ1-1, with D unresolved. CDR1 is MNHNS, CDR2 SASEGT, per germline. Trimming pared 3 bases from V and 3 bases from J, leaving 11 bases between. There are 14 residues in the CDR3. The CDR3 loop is CASSDWEGDTEAFF. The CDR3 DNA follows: TGTGCCAGCAGTGATTGGGAGGGAGACACTGAAGCTTTCTTT.

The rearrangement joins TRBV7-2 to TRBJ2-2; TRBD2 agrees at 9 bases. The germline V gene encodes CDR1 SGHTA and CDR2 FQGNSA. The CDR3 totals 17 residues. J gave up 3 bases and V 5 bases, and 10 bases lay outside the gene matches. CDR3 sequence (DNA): TGTGCCAGCAGCCCCGCGGGCGGGAGGGGGTACACCGGGGAGCTGTTTTTT. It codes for CASSPAGGRGYTGELFF. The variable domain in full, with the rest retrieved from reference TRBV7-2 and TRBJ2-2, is GAGVSQSPSNKVTEKGKDVELRCDPISGHTALYWYRQSLGQGLEFLIYFQGNSAPDKSGLPSDRFSAERTGGSVSTLTIQRTQQEDSAVYLCASSPAGGRGYTGELFFGEGSRLTVL.

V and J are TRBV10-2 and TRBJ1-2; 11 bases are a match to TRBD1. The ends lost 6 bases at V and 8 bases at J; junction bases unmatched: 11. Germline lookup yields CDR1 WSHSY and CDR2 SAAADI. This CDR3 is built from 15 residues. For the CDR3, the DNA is TGCGCCAGCAGCCCAGGACAGGGGGCTGTCGGAGGCTACACCTTC. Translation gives CASSPGQGAVGGYTF.

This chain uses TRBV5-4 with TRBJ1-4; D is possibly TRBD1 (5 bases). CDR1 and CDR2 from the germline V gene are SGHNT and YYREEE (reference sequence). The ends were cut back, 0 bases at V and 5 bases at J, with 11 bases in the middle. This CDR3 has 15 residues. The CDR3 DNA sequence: TGTGCCAGCAGCTTGGAAGGGGTGAAGAATGAAAAACTGTTTTTT. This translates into CASSLEGVKNEKLFF.

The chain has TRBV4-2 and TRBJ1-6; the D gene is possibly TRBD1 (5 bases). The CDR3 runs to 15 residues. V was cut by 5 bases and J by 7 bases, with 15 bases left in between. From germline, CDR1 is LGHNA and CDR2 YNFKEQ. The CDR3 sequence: CASSSTTEANSPLHF. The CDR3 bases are TGTGCCAGCAGCTCAACGACAGAGGCCAATTCACCCCTCCACTTT.

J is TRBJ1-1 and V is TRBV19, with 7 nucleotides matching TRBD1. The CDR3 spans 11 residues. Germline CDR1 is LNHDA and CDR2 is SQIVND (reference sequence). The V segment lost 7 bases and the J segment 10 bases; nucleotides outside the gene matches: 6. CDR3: CASKGAELAFF. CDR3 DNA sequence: TGTGCCAGTAAGGGGGCAGAATTAGCTTTCTTT.

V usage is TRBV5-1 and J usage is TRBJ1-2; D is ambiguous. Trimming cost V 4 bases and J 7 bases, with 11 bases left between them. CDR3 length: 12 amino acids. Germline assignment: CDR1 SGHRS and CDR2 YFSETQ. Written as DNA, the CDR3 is TGCGCCAGCAGCCCTTTCCGGGGTGGCTACACCTTC. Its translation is CASSPFRGGYTF.

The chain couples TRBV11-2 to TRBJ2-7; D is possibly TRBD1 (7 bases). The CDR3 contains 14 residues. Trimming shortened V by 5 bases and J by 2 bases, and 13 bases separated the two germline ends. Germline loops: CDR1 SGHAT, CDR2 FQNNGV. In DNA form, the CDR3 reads TGTGCCAGCAGCGGAGGGACAGCGACCTACGAGCAGTACTTC. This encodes CASSGGTATYEQYF.

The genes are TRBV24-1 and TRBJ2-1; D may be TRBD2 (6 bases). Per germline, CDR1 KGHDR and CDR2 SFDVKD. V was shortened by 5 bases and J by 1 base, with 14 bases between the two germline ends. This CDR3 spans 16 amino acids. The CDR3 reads CATSASTAGSYNEQFF. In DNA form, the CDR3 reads TGTGCCACCAGTGCCTCAACGGCGGGATCCTACAATGAGCAGTTCTTC.

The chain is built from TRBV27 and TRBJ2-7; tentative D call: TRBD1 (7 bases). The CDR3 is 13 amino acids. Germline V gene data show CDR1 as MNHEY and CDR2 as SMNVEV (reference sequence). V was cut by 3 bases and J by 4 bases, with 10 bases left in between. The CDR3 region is CASSFRGAYEQYF. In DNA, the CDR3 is TGTGCCAGCAGTTTCAGGGGGGCATACGAGCAGTACTTC.

The CDR3: CASSLTTGGSPLHF. CDR3 in DNA: TGCGCCAGCAGCTTGACGACAGGAGGTTCACCCCTCCACTTT. The J gene is TRBJ1-6, the V gene TRBV5-1; TRBD1 might be the D (6 bases). CDR3 length: 14 residues. Germline CDR1 and CDR2: SGHRS and YFSETQ. Trimming removed 1 base at V and 9 bases at J, with 11 bases between.

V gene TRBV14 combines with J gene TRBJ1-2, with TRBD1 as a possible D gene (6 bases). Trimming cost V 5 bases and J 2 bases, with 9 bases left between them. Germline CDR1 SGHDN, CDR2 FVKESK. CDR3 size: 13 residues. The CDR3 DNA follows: TGTGCCAGCAGCTCTACAGGGAACTATGGCTACACCTTC. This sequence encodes CASSSTGNYGYTF.

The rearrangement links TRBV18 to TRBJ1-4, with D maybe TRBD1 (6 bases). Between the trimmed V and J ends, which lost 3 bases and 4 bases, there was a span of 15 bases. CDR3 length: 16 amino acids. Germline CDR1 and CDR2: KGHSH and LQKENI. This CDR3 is CASSPSQGPFNEKLFF. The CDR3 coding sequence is TGTGCCAGCTCACCGTCCCAGGGGCCCTTTAATGAAAAACTGTTTTTT.

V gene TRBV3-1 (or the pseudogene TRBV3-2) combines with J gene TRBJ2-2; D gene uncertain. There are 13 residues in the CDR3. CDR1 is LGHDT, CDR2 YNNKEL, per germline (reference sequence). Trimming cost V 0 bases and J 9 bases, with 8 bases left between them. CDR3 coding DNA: TGTGCCAGCAGCCAAGATGGGCGTAGGGAGCTGTTTTTT. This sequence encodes CASSQDGRRELFF.

This CDR3 is CASSFDRGPGGELFF. CDR3 nucleotides: TGCGCCAGCAGCTTTGACAGGGGGCCTGGCGGGGAGCTGTTTTTT. The chain employs TRBV5-1 and TRBJ2-2; TRBD1 aligns across 10 bases. The CDR3 covers 15 residues. With 2 bases clipped from V and 7 bases from J, the junction kept 5 bases outside the gene matches. The germline V gene encodes CDR1 SGHRS and CDR2 YFSETQ.

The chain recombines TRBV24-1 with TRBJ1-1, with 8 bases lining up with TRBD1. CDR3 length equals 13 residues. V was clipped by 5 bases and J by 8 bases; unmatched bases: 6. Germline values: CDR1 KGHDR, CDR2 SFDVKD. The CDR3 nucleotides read TGTGCCACCAGTGGGCCAGGGGGCTTAGAAGCTTTCTTT. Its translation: CATSGPGGLEAFF.

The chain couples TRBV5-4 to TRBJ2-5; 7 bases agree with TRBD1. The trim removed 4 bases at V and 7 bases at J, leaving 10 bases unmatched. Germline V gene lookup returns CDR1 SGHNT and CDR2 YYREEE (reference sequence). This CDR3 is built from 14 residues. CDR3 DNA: TGTGCCAGCAGCCCGCCTGAAGGGGGCGGGACCCAGTACTTC. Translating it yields CASSPPEGGGTQYF.

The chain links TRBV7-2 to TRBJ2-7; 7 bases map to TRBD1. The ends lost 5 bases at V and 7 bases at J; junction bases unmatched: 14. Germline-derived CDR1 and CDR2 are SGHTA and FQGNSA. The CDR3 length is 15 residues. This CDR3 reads CASSPTGTVGSEQYF. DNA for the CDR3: TGTGCCAGCAGCCCCACCGGGACAGTGGGGTCGGAGCAGTACTTC.

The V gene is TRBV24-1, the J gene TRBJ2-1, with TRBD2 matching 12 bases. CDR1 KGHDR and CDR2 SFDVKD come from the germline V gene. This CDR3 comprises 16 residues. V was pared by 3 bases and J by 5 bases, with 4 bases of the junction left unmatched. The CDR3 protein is CATSDPGLAGHNEQFF. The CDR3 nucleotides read TGTGCCACCAGTGATCCGGGACTAGCGGGCCACAATGAGCAGTTCTTC.

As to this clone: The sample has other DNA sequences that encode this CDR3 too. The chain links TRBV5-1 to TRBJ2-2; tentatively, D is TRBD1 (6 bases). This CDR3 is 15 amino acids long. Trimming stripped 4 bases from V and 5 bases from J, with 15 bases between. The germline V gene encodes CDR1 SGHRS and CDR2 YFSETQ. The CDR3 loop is CASSPTGSGTGELFF. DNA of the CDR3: TGCGCCAGCAGCCCCACAGGGTCGGGGACCGGGGAGCTGTTTTTT.

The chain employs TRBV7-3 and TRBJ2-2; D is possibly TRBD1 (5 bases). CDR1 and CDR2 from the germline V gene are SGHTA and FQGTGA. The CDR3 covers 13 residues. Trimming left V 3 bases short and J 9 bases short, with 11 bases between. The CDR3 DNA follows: TGTGCCAGCAGCTTGGTCAGGGCACGGGAGCTGTTTTTT. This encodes CASSLVRARELFF. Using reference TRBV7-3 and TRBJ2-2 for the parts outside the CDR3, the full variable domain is GAGVSQTPSNKVTEKGKYVELRCDPISGHTALYWYRQSLGQGPEFLIYFQGTGAADDSGLPNDRFFAVRPEGSVSTLKIQRTERGDSAVYLCASSLVRARELFFGEGSRLTVL.

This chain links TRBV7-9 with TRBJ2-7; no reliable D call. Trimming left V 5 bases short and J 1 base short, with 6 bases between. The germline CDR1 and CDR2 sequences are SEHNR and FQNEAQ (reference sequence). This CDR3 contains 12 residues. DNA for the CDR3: TGTGCCAGCAGCCCCAGGTCCTACGAGCAGTACTTC. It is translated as CASSPRSYEQYF.

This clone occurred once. CDR3 bases: TGTGCCAGCAGCTTAAACCCGGGAGGGGGAACTGAAGCTTTCTTT. It specifies CASSLNPGGGTEAFF. The V call is TRBV7-2, the J call TRBJ1-1, with D perhaps matching TRBD1 (6 bases). The CDR3 is 15 amino acids. Trimming took off 2 bases at V and 5 bases at J, with 15 bases between the two ends. Germline CDR1 SGHTA, CDR2 FQGNSA.

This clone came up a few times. The CDR3 spells CASSETGEGAYGYTF. CDR3 DNA sequence: TGTGCCAGCAGCGAAACAGGGGAAGGGGCTTATGGCTACACCTTC. V gene TRBV6-4 combines with J gene TRBJ1-2; 7 bases match TRBD1. V lost 6 bases, J lost 5 bases, and 12 bases stayed unmatched. Germline values: CDR1 MRHNA, CDR2 SNTAGT. The CDR3 is made up of 15 amino acids.

CDR3 residues: CASSLVGQRAFF. The CDR3 bases are TGTGCCAGCAGCTTGGTGGGACAACGAGCTTTCTTT. The chain carries TRBV5-5 and TRBJ1-1, with a tentative D call TRBD1 (6 bases). Trimming pared 0 bases from V and 10 bases from J, leaving 10 bases between. The CDR3 sequence is 12 residues long. Germline assignment: CDR1 SGHKS and CDR2 YYEKEE (reference sequence).

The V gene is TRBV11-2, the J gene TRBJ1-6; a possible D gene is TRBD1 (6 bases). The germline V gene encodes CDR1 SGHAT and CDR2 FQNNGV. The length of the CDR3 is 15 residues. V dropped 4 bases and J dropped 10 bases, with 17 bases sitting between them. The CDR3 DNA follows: TGTGCCAGCAGCTCCCTCCAGGGGAGGGTATCACCCCTCCACTTT. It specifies CASSSLQGRVSPLHF.